This is a list of T cell receptor beta chains from one sample in a study of T cell clusters in autoimmune cytopenias. TCRdb re-called the multiplex PCR reads; every CDR3 protein appears as one record, without DNA. Its listing shows over 4,000 distinct CDR3 sequences. The sequencing input was peripheral blood. The receptor set was obtained from a human donor with an autoimmune cytopenia or autoimmune hepatitis (not recorded which). Both conserved end residues are part of each CDR3. Clone size is given for some rows only: seen once, a few or many times, or a class if the clone is expanded.

v_gene	abundance	j_gene	CDR3aa
TRBV6-5	medium-sized	TRBJ2-1	CASSYSVRGHNEQFF
TRBV18	-	TRBJ1-2	CASSPPTSGGFNYGYTF
TRBV6-5	-	TRBJ1-2	CASSYSNIYSGGYTF
TRBV12-3/TRBV12-4	medium-sized	TRBJ2-7	CASSPAGYEQYF
TRBV6-2/TRBV6-3	medium-sized	TRBJ1-5	CASSYSDRYNQPQHF
TRBV7-9	-	TRBJ1-3	CASSLPPGLENTIYF
TRBV10-3	medium-sized	TRBJ2-5	CAIRSTSGGEETQYF
TRBV12-3/TRBV12-4	-	TRBJ2-7	CASSLAPDRARYEQYF
TRBV6-4	-	TRBJ1-1	CAILRWTEAFF
TRBV29-1	medium-sized	TRBJ2-3	CSVESRGTDTQYF
TRBV7-2	-	TRBJ2-7	CASSSDWTAYEQYF
TRBV19	medium-sized	TRBJ2-7	CASSALPGPAYEQYF
TRBV30	medium-sized	TRBJ1-5	CAWSEQGDSSNQPQHF
TRBV12-3/TRBV12-4	medium-sized	TRBJ2-3	CASSLWGGGTDTQYF
TRBV7-2	-	TRBJ2-3	CASSIPGRARPPDTQYF
TRBV19	medium-sized	TRBJ1-4	CASSAQGNEKLFF
TRBV12-3/TRBV12-4	medium-sized	TRBJ1-5	CASSPGGNQPQHF
TRBV29-1	medium-sized	TRBJ1-6	CSVKSRGQGRWNNSPLHF
TRBV19	medium-sized	TRBJ2-7	CASSIGTGVYEQYF
TRBV11-1	-	TRBJ2-3	CASSLWGPFGKVGDTQYF
TRBV24-1	-	TRBJ2-3	CATSDLYRGRGDTQYF
TRBV6-5	medium-sized	TRBJ1-5	CASSLARGNSNQPQHF
TRBV19	medium-sized	TRBJ1-4	CASSNTGREKLFF
TRBV4-1	-	TRBJ2-7	CASSQDGPGETDVYEQYF
TRBV14	-	TRBJ2-7	CASSQSYEQYF
TRBV15	medium-sized	TRBJ2-5	CATSNGATQYF
TRBV6-6	-	TRBJ1-1	CASRGQLNTEAFF
TRBV7-6	medium-sized	TRBJ2-2	CASRLGQSTGELFF
TRBV20-1	-	TRBJ2-1	CSAESGTGANEQFF
TRBV30	medium-sized	TRBJ2-2	CAWSVNRGTGELFF
TRBV6-5	-	TRBJ1-1	CASSYSKTGVAFF
TRBV29-1	medium-sized	TRBJ2-7	CSVRTSWSSYEQYF
TRBV20-1	medium-sized	TRBJ2-3	CSAGASGGVDTQYF
TRBV20-1	-	TRBJ2-7	CSASPFGTGGHEQYF
TRBV19	medium-sized	TRBJ1-6	CASASGNSPLHF